The 13 T cell receptor beta chains given below trace back to one sample, sequenced in a study of T cells after yellow fever vaccination. TCRdb re-analysed the 5' RACE reads in MiXCR, keeping a single row per CDR3 protein. Of some 340,000 distinct CDR3 sequences detected, around 10% appear once; the ten largest clones hold over 3%. The sequencing here drew on CD4+ T cells sorted from PBMCs, taken 45 days after the yellow fever booster vaccination. The receptors stem from a man between 18 and 35 years old who received the YFV17D yellow fever vaccine.

This clonotype has a handful of counts. The rearrangement joins TRBV6-5 to TRBJ1-2; 7 bases align to TRBD1. The germline V gene has CDR1 MNHEY and CDR2 SVGAGI. The CDR3 has 13 residues. With 6 bases clipped from V and 5 bases from J, the junction kept 6 bases outside the gene matches. The CDR3 DNA sequence: TGTGCCAGCAGCCGTGGGACAGAATATGGCTACACCTTC. This translates into CASSRGTEYGYTF.

DNA for the CDR3: TGTGCCAGCAGTCCAGCCGGGACAGGGCTCAATCAGCCCCAGCATTTT. Amino acids: CASSPAGTGLNQPQHF. This chain links TRBV27 with TRBJ1-5, with 9 bases fitting TRBD1. This CDR3 contains 16 residues. The ends lost 5 bases at V and 3 bases at J; junction bases unmatched: 8. Germline loops: CDR1 MNHEY, CDR2 SMNVEV (reference sequence).

This clonotype was detected only a few times. The chain combines TRBV5-1 with TRBJ2-3; no definite D call. This CDR3 is built from 14 residues. Between the trimmed V and J ends, which lost 2 bases and 2 bases, there was a span of 9 bases. Germline CDR1 is SGHRS and CDR2 is YFSETQ. Here the CDR3 DNA reads TGCGCCAGCAGCTTTAATCGATTCACAGATACGCAGTATTTT. Its translation: CASSFNRFTDTQYF.

The table lists this clonotype with a few counts. V is TRBV6-5 and J is TRBJ2-5; TRBD1 matches 8 bases. The germline gives CDR1 MNHEY, CDR2 SVGAGI. Trimming removed 7 bases from V and 5 bases from J; junction bases left unmatched: 12. The CDR3 length is 15 residues. The DNA for the CDR3 is TGTGCCAGCACGGAAACAGGGGGAAGGTTGGAGACCCAGTACTTC. This translates into CASTETGGRLETQYF.

The gene calls are TRBV20-1 and TRBJ2-2; 11 bases are shared with TRBD2. V lost 7 bases, J lost 4 bases, and 2 bases stayed unmatched. The CDR3 spans 13 residues. The germline gives CDR1 DFQATT, CDR2 SNEGSKA (reference sequence). CDR3 sequence reads: CSVAGGLTGELFF. In DNA form, the CDR3 reads TGCAGTGTAGCGGGGGGGCTCACCGGGGAGCTGTTTTTT.

A few counts support this clonotype. CDR3 DNA: TGTGCCAGCAGTCCCGGGACTTCTGAAGCTTTCTTT. Its protein is CASSPGTSEAFF. This sequence joins TRBV28 and TRBJ1-1; D may be TRBD1 (5 bases). CDR1 is MDHEN, CDR2 SYDVKM, per germline. V dropped 5 bases and J dropped 6 bases, with 10 bases sitting between them. The CDR3 spans 12 residues.

The table lists this clonotype with many counts. This rearrangement joins TRBV15 to TRBJ1-4, with D perhaps TRBD1 (5 bases). The CDR3 runs to 15 residues. The germline CDR1 and CDR2 sequences are LNHNV and YYDKDF (reference sequence). V lost 0 bases, J lost 8 bases, and 13 bases lay in between. The CDR3 bases are TGTGCCACCAGCAGAGACCGGGGCTGGGACGAAAAACTGTTTTTT. As protein: CATSRDRGWDEKLFF.

With regard to this clonotype: Its ends do not fully match the called genes, so a read error is possible. V gene TRBV12-3 or TRBV12-4 combines with J gene TRBJ2-4, with D perhaps TRBD2 (7 bases). CDR3 length: 12 amino acids. CDR3 nucleotide sequence: TGTGCCAGCACTCTGATGCGGGGGCCCCTTAATTTC. Protein product: CASTLMRGPLNF.

This clonotype was detected many times. The chain links TRBV2 to TRBJ2-2; 12 positions agree with TRBD1. V shed 8 bases, J shed 5 bases, and the junction held 3 bases outside the gene matches. From germline, CDR1 is SNHLY and CDR2 FYNNEI. The CDR3 consists of 14 residues. The CDR3 protein is CASLGQGATGELFF. The CDR3 DNA reads as TGTGCCAGCTTGGGACAGGGGGCAACCGGGGAGCTGTTTTTT.

The rearrangement uses TRBV20-1 and TRBJ1-2; D uncertain. CDR1 is DFQATT and CDR2 is SNEGSKA in the germline V gene (reference sequence). V was clipped by 3 bases and J by 4 bases, with 12 bases between them. The CDR3 totals 13 residues. The CDR3 nucleotides are TGCAGTGCTAGGAGAAGCACATCCTATGGCTACACCTTC. Protein sequence: CSARRSTSYGYTF.

This rearrangement joins TRBV10-3 to TRBJ2-1; 11 positions match TRBD2. This CDR3 region has 15 residues. V lost 0 bases to trimming and J lost 7 bases; unmatched junction nucleotides: 2. CDR1 is ENHRY and CDR2 is SYGVKD in the germline V gene. The DNA for the CDR3 is TGTGCCATCAGTGAGTCCAGGACTAGCGGGAATGAGCAGTTCTTC. Translation: CAISESRTSGNEQFF.

The V and J genes are TRBV20-1 and TRBJ2-1, with D tentatively TRBD1 (7 bases). Germline assignment: CDR1 DFQATT and CDR2 SNEGSKA (reference sequence). Between the trimmed V and J ends, which lost 7 bases and 8 bases, there was a span of 18 bases. The CDR3 is 13 amino acids. The CDR3 DNA reads TGCAGTGTTAGGCGGGACAGATGGTATGAGCAGTTCTTC. Translating gives CSVRRDRWYEQFF.

The CDR3 coding sequence is TGTGCCAGCAGCTTGAGAACTAGCGGAATTACAACTAATGAAAAACTGTTTTTT. Amino acid sequence: CASSLRTSGITTNEKLFF. The chain couples TRBV7-8 to TRBJ1-4; D is uncertain. The CDR3 loop spans 18 amino acids. V lost 3 bases and J 0 bases, leaving 17 bases between the germline ends. Germline V CDR1 and CDR2: SGHVS, FQNEAQ.